This T cell receptor beta chain was identified during a study of breast tumors, draining lymph nodes, adjacent tissues. Study-wide findings and caveats: That most tumor T cells come from lymph nodes remained unproven. Findings are consistent with lymph node origin and intratumoral expansion of most tumor T cells. Tumors had less TCR diversity than lymph nodes, more than nontumor tissue.

This clonotype was recorded at least ten times. The antigen is unknown. Via MiXCR, TCRdb re-called the multiplex PCR reads, giving one row per CDR3 protein. Among 150,000 to 200,000 distinct CDR3 sequences listed, approximately 30% were seen once. The junction had 3 bases not matched to a gene; V was cut back by 3 bases and J by 4 bases. CDR3 length: 12 residues. Germline V lookup: CDR1 DFQATT, CDR2 SNEGSKA (reference sequence). Samples came from axillary lymph nodes draining the breast cancer. The chain joins TRBV20-1 to TRBJ2-7, with 7 bases fitting TRBD1. The sequence came from a female donor with breast cancer. Some clones in this sample may be carry-over from other donors' samples. Sample: axillary lymph node tissue. The CDR3 here is CSARRGQYEQYF. DNA for the CDR3: TGCAGTGCTAGGAGGGGGCAGTACGAGCAGTACTTC.